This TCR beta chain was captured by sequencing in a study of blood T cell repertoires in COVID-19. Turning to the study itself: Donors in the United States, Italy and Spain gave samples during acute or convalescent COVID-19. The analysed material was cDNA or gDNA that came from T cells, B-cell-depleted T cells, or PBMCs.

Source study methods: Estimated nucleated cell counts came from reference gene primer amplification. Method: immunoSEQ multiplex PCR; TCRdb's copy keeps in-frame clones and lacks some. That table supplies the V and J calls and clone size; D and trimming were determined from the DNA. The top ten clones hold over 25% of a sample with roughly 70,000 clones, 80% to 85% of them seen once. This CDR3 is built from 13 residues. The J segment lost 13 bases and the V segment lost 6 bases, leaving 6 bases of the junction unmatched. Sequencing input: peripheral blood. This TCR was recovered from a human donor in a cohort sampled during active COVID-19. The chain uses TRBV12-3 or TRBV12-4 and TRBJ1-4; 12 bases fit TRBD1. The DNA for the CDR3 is TGTGCCAGCAGATCAGGGACAGGGGGCCGACTGTTTTTT. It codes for CASRSGTGGRLFF.